The 24 T cell receptor beta chains below all came from one sample that was sequenced in a study of shared clonotypes between healthy human individuals. Assay: immunoSEQ multiplex PCR; the TCRdb copy retains only in-frame clones and omits some. Among approximately 440,000 clones listed, around 77% were seen once. Sequencing was carried out using PBMCs. The receptors stem from a woman aged 40 to 55 in good health. Some clones in this sample may be carry-over from other donors' samples.

This clone was observed once. The CDR3 loop is CASSSGLDYGYTF. The CDR3 DNA sequence: TGTGCCAGCAGCTCAGGGCTTGACTATGGCTACACCTTC. V and J are TRBV13 and TRBJ1-2, with D perhaps matching TRBD1 (5 bases). Looked up from germline, CDR1 is PRHDT and CDR2 is FYEKMQ (reference sequence). V was pared by 4 bases and J by 3 bases, with 9 bases between. This CDR3 region has 13 residues.

This chain joins TRBV28 and TRBJ2-7; D is perhaps TRBD2 (5 bases). The CDR3 covers 16 residues. V was trimmed by 3 bases and J by 4 bases, leaving 19 bases between them. The germline V gene has CDR1 MDHEN and CDR2 SYDVKM. CDR3 protein: CASSLLVRSARYEQYF. Written as DNA, the CDR3 is TGTGCCAGCAGTTTGCTAGTCCGTAGCGCCCGGTACGAGCAGTACTTC.

The chain is built from TRBV4-1 and TRBJ1-5, with D uncertain. CDR1 and CDR2 (germline): MGHRA, YSYEKL. Between the trimmed V and J ends, which lost 0 bases and 0 bases, there was a span of 18 bases. This CDR3 is built from 19 residues. The CDR3 bases are TGCGCCAGCAGCCAAGATCGGTCCCCTTGGCAGGTTAGCAATCAGCCCCAGCATTTT. Its translation: CASSQDRSPWQVSNQPQHF.

The table lists this clone with a few counts. The chain has TRBV1 and TRBJ2-7; TRBD1 was called by the table and not checked on the DNA. TRBV1 is designated a pseudogene. The CDR3 length is 16 residues. In nucleotides, the CDR3 is TGCACCAGCAGCCCACGGGACAGCTTCACATCGGGGGAGCAGTACTTC. This gives the protein CTSSPRDSFTSGEQYF.

This clone appeared a single time. With a much larger clone just one base away, this may be a read error. The chain is built from TRBV7-8 and TRBJ1-5, with no clear D. Germline CDR1 and CDR2: SGHVS and FQNEAQ. Deletions cut 5 bases from V and 5 bases from J, with 13 bases between. This CDR3 has 14 residues. CDR3 sequence reads: CASSAMSGDQPQHF. DNA of the CDR3: TGTGCCAGCAGCGCCATGTCCGGGGATCAGCCCCAGCATTTT.

The chain is built from TRBV28 and TRBJ2-1; D gene uncertain. Germline V gives CDR1 MDHEN, CDR2 SYDVKM. The CDR3 totals 13 residues. V was pared by 8 bases and J by 8 bases, with 16 bases between. CDR3 sequence (DNA): TGTGCCAGCGGACCCTTCGGACGGTATGAGCAGTTCTTC. Its translation is CASGPFGRYEQFF.

A remark on this clone: Germline and junction disagree at one end, which may indicate a read error. V and J are TRBV7-7 and TRBJ2-2; perhaps TRBD2 as D (5 bases). This CDR3 comprises 16 residues. Germline loops: CDR1 SSHAT, CDR2 FNYEAQ (reference sequence). The CDR3 is CASSLGSRSNTGELFF. CDR3 coding DNA: TGTGCTAGCAGCTTGGGGAGCAGGTCGAACACCGGGGAGCTGTTTTTT.

The J gene is TRBJ1-3, the V gene TRBV5-1; a weak D match, TRBD1 (5 bases). Per the germline V gene, CDR1 is SGHRS and CDR2 is YFSETQ. The CDR3 is 16 residues long. V was cut by 0 bases and J by 0 bases, with 10 bases left in between. CDR3 amino acids: CASSLEGPRSGNTIYF. The CDR3 bases are TGCGCCAGCAGCTTGGAGGGGCCCCGCTCTGGAAACACCATATATTTT.

The chain joins TRBV11-2 to TRBJ2-3; 9 bases match TRBD1. CDR3 length: 14 residues. The germline V gene encodes CDR1 SGHAT and CDR2 FQNNGV. V dropped 4 bases and J dropped 5; count of bases not matched to a gene: 4. The CDR3 loop is CASSSRQGGDTQYF. The CDR3 nucleotides are TGTGCCAGCAGCTCAAGACAGGGGGGAGATACGCAGTATTTT.

About this clone itself: This likely came from a read error, as a far larger clone is one base away. CDR3 sequence: CASSFNEKLFF. As DNA, the CDR3 is TGTGCCAGCAGCTTTAATGAAAAACTGTTTTTT. The chain is built from TRBV7-6 and TRBJ1-4; D gene unclear. Germline lookup yields CDR1 SGHVS and CDR2 FNYEAQ. The CDR3 loop spans 11 amino acids. V lost 3 bases, J lost 4 bases, and 0 bases lay in between.

V is TRBV6-5 and J is TRBJ1-2; D unresolved. CDR3 length: 16 amino acids. Germline-derived CDR1 and CDR2 are MNHEY and SVGAGI. The V gene lost 0 bases and the J gene lost 1 base, with 12 bases spanning the gap. CDR3 sequence (DNA): TGTGCCAGCAGTTACTCTTTCCGCTCGCTTAACTATGGCTACACCTTC. It is translated as CASSYSFRSLNYGYTF.

Concerning this clone: This probably arose from a read error, given a far larger clone one base away. The gene calls are TRBV6-5 and TRBJ2-5, with 8 bases aligning to TRBD2. Germline CDR1 reads MNHEY; CDR2 reads SVGAGI. The CDR3 is 13 residues long. V lost 4 bases to trimming and J lost 6 bases; unmatched junction nucleotides: 4. In DNA form, the CDR3 reads TGTGCCAGCAGTTCCCGGGGGGGAAAGACCCAGTACTTC. This codes for CASSSRGGKTQYF.

The V gene is TRBV11-1, the J gene TRBJ2-4; D remains ambiguous. CDR1 and CDR2 from the germline V gene are SGHAT and FQDESV (reference sequence). V was shortened by 2 bases and J by 1 base, with 6 bases between the two germline ends. The length of the CDR3 is 14 residues. The CDR3 coding sequence is TGTGCCAGCAGCTTAACGGCGGCCAAAAACATTCAGTACTTC. It encodes CASSLTAAKNIQYF.

The rearrangement links TRBV30 to TRBJ1-3; 7 bases agree with TRBD1. Germline V gene sequence: CDR1 GTSNPN, CDR2 SVGIG (reference sequence). CDR3 length: 13 residues. V was pared by 5 bases and J by 0 bases, with 1 base of the junction left unmatched. DNA for the CDR3: TGTGCCTGGCAGGGGGGCTCTGGAAACACCATATATTTT. It yields the protein CAWQGGSGNTIYF.

The chain joins TRBV7-9 to TRBJ2-2, with D perhaps TRBD1 (6 bases). This CDR3 is 13 amino acids long. The germline V gene encodes CDR1 SEHNR and CDR2 FQNEAQ (reference sequence). Trimming stripped 11 bases from V and 5 bases from J, with 15 bases between. The CDR3 loop is CAGGRSVTGELFF. The CDR3, as DNA: TGTGCCGGGGGCAGGTCGGTTACCGGGGAGCTGTTTTTT.

This clone showed up just once. The CDR3 region is CASSPGTPRNNEQFF. The CDR3 nucleotides are TGTGCCAGCAGCCCCGGGACACCAAGAAACAATGAGCAGTTCTTC. This chain links TRBV6-5 with TRBJ2-1; perhaps TRBD1 as D (6 bases). Trimming removed 6 bases from V and 5 bases from J, with 17 bases in between. In germline, CDR1 is MNHEY, CDR2 SVGAGI. This CDR3 region has 15 residues.

The V call is TRBV25-1, the J call TRBJ1-2, with D possibly TRBD1 on 5 matching bases. Germline-derived CDR1 and CDR2 are MGHDK and SYGVNS. The V end was cut by 1 base, the J end by 3 bases, with 9 bases between. CDR3 length equals 14 residues. DNA of the CDR3: TGTGCCAGCAGTGAATGGGGGGGGTACTATGGCTACACCTTC. Translation gives CASSEWGGYYGYTF.

V is TRBV5-4 and J is TRBJ2-7; TRBD2 is a possible D gene (5 bases). V gave up 1 base and J gave up 2 bases, with 7 bases separating them. Germline CDR1 SGHNT, CDR2 YYREEE (reference sequence). The CDR3 extends over 13 amino acids. As DNA, the CDR3 is TGTGCCAGCAGCTTGCCGGGGACCTACGAGCAGTACTTC. As protein: CASSLPGTYEQYF.

A few counts support this clone. CDR3 in amino acids: CASSPLDTNSGNTIYF. The CDR3, as DNA: TGTGCCAGCAGCCCACTAGATACTAACTCTGGAAACACCATATATTTT. The chain combines TRBV9 with TRBJ1-3; no clear D gene. The CDR3 is 16 residues long. Between the trimmed V and J ends, which lost 4 bases and 0 bases, there was a span of 14 bases. Germline V lookup: CDR1 SGDLS, CDR2 YYNGEE.

This clone was detected only once. This likely stems from a read error, as it lies one base from a far larger clone. The chain carries TRBV9 and TRBJ1-2, with a possible D match to TRBD1 (5 bases). Germline V lookup: CDR1 SGDLS, CDR2 YYNGEE. This CDR3 has 14 residues. The CDR3 DNA reads TGTGCCAGCAGCGCGTACCAGGGTAGCGATGGCTACGCCTTC. It yields the protein CASSAYQGSDGYAF. Drawing the rest from reference TRBV9 and TRBJ1-2, the complete variable domain is DSGVTQTPKHLITATGQRVTLRCSPRSGDLSVYWYQQSLDQGLQFLIQYYNGEERAKGNILERFSAQQFPDLHSELNLSSLELGDSALYFCASSAYQGSDGYAFGSGTRLTVV.

V gene TRBV2 combines with J gene TRBJ1-3; D unclear. Germline loops: CDR1 SNHLY, CDR2 FYNNEI. V was pared by 4 bases and J by 0 bases, with 10 bases between. The CDR3 consists of 15 residues. The CDR3, as DNA: TGTGCCAGCAGTGTTGGCGGGCCCTCTGGAAACACCATATATTTT. Translated, it gives CASSVGGPSGNTIYF.

The chain's CDR3 is CASSTGQGATGELFF. The CDR3 DNA reads as TGTGCCAGCAGCACAGGACAGGGGGCGACCGGGGAGCTGTTTTTT. The rearrangement links TRBV7-9 to TRBJ2-2; 11 bases map to TRBD1. This CDR3 has 15 amino acids. The V gene end was trimmed by 5 bases and the J gene end by 5 bases; junction bases not matched to a gene: 4. CDR1 is SEHNR and CDR2 is FQNEAQ in the germline V gene (reference sequence).

The chain has TRBV7-2 and TRBJ1-5, with D tentatively TRBD1 (5 bases). Trimming removed 5 bases at V and 4 bases at J, with 12 bases between. The CDR3 runs 14 residues. Germline CDR1 and CDR2: SGHTA and FQGNSA. The CDR3 bases are TGTGCCAGCAGCATCCCAGGGAAGAATCAGCCCCAGCATTTT. Its protein is CASSIPGKNQPQHF.

For this clone: A read error is the likely source, as a far larger clone sits one nucleotide away. Other DNA sequences in this sample translate to the same CDR3. The chain has TRBV28 and TRBJ1-1; D gene unclear. The CDR3 has 14 amino acids. Trimming took 5 bases from V and 0 from J, leaving 10 bases between them. The germline V gene has CDR1 MDHEN and CDR2 SYDVKM. CDR3 in amino acids: CASSQPSLNTEAFF. In DNA form, the CDR3 reads TGTGCCAGCAGTCAACCATCCCTGAACACTGAAGCTTTCTTT.